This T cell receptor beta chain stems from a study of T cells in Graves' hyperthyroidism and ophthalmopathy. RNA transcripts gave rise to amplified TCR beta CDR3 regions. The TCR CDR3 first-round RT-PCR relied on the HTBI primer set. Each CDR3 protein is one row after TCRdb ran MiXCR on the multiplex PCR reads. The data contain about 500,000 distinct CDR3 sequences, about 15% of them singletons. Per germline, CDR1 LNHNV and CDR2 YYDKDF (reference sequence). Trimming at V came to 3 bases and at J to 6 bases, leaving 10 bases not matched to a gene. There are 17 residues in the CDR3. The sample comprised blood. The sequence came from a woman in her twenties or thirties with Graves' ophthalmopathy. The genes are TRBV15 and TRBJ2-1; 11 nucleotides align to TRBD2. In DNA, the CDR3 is TGTGCCACCAGCAGCTTAGGGGGACTAGCGGCAACCAATGAGCAGTTCTTC. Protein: CATSSLGGLAATNEQFF.